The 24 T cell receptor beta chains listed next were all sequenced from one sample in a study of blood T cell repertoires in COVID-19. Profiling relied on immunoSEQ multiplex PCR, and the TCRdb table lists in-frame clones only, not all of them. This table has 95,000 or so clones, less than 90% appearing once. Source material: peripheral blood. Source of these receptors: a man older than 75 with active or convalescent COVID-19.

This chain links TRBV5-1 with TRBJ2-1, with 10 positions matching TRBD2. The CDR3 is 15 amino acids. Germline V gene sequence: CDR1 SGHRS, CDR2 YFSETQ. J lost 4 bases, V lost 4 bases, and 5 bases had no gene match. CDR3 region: CASSTSSGGYNEQFF. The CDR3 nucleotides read TGCGCCAGCAGCACTTCTAGCGGGGGTTACAATGAGCAGTTCTTC. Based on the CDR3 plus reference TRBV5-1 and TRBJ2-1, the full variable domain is KAGVTQTPRYLIKTRGQQVTLSCSPISGHRSVSWYQQTPGQGLQFLFEYFSETQRNKGNFPGRFSGRQFSNSRSEMNVSTLELGDSALYLCASSTSSGGYNEQFFGPGTRLTVL.

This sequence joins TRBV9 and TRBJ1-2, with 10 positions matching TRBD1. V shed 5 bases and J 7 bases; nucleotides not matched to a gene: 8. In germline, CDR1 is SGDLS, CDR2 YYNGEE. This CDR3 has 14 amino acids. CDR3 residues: CASRGTGAHSGYTF. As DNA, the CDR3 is TGTGCCAGCAGGGGGACAGGGGCCCATAGTGGCTACACCTTC.

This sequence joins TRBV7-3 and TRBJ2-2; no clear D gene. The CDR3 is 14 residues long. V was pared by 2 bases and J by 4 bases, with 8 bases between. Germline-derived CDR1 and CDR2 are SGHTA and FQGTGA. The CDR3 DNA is TGTGCCAGCAGCTTAGGGCCCTCCACCGGGGAGCTGTTTTTT. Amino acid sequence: CASSLGPSTGELFF.

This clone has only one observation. This CDR3 reads CASSSVYEQYF. CDR3 nucleotides: TGTGCCAGCAGTAGCGTCTACGAGCAGTACTTC. This chain joins TRBV3-1 (or the pseudogene TRBV3-2) and TRBJ2-7; TRBD2 might be the D (5 bases). Trimming took 6 bases from V and 3 from J, leaving 6 bases between them. The CDR3 loop spans 11 amino acids. Germline lookup yields CDR1 LGHDT and CDR2 YNNKEL (reference sequence).

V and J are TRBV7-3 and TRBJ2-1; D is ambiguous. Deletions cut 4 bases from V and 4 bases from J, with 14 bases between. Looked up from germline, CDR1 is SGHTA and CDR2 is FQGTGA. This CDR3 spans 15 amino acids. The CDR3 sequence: CASSSLKSTYNEQFF. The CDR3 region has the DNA TGTGCCAGCAGCTCGCTAAAATCCACTTACAATGAGCAGTTCTTC.

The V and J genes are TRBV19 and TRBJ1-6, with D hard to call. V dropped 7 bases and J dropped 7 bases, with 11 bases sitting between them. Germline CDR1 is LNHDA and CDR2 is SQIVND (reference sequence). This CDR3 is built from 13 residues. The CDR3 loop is CASTGSRNSPLHF. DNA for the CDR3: TGTGCCAGTACCGGGTCGAGAAATTCACCCCTCCACTTT.

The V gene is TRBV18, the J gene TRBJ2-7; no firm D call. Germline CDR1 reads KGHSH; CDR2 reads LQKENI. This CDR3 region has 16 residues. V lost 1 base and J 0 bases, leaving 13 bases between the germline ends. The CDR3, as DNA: TGTGCCAGCTCACCACAGTCTGCGAGAATCTCCTACGAGCAGTACTTC. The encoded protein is CASSPQSARISYEQYF.

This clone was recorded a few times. CDR3 sequence (DNA): TGTGCCAGCAGTTACCTCACAGGGTTTGAGCAGTTCTTC. Amino acids: CASSYLTGFEQFF. The rearrangement uses TRBV6-2 or TRBV6-3 and TRBJ2-1, with TRBD1 as a possible D gene (6 bases). The V end was cut by 2 bases, the J end by 9 bases, with 11 bases between. CDR1 is MNHEY and CDR2 is SVGEGT in the germline V gene. CDR3 length: 13 amino acids.

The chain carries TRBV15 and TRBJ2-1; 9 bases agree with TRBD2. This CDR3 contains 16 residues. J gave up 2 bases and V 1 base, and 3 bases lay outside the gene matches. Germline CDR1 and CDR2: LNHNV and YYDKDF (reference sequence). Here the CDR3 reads CATSRASGRTYNEQFF. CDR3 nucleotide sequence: TGTGCCACCAGCAGAGCCAGCGGGAGGACCTACAATGAGCAGTTCTTC.

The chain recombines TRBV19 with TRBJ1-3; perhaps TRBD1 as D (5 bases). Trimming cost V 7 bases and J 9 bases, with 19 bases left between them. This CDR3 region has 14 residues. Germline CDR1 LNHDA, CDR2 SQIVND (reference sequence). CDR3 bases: TGTGCCAGTAAAGCGGGGCAACCCGGTGGCACCATATATTTT. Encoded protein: CASKAGQPGGTIYF.

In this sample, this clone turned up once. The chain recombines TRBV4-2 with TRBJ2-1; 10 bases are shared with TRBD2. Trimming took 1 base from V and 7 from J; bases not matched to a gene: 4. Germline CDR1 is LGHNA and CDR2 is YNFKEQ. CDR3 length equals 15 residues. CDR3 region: CASSQVSGRTNEQFF. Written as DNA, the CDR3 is TGTGCCAGCAGCCAAGTTAGCGGGAGGACTAATGAGCAGTTCTTC.

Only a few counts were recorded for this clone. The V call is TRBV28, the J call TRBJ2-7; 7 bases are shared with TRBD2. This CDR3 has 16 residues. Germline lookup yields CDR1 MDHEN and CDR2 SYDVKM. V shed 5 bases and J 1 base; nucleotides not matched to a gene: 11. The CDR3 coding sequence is TGTGCCAGCAGTACCCGCTTAGCGGGTAGTTCCTACGAGCAGTACTTC. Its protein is CASSTRLAGSSYEQYF.

CDR3 bases: TGTGCCAGCAAGCTGGGACAGGGGGATGTCACTGAAGCTTTCTTT. Amino acids: CASKLGQGDVTEAFF. The rearrangement links TRBV2 to TRBJ1-1; 11 nucleotides line up with TRBD1. The CDR3 is 15 residues long. V shed 7 bases and J 4 bases; nucleotides not matched to a gene: 8. CDR1 is SNHLY, CDR2 FYNNEI, per germline.

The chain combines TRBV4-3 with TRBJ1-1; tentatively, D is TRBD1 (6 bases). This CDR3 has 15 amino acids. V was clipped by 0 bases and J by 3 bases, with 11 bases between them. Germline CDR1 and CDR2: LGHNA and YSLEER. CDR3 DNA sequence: TGCGCCAGCAGCCAAGATTGGGGGCTCGACACTGAAGCTTTCTTT. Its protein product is CASSQDWGLDTEAFF.

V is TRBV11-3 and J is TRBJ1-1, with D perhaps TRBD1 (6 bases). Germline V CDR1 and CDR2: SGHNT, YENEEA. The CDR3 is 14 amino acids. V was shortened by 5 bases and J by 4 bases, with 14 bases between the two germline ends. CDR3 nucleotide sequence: TGTGCCAGCAGCCCCAAGTTACAGGGCACTGAAGCTTTCTTT. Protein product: CASSPKLQGTEAFF.

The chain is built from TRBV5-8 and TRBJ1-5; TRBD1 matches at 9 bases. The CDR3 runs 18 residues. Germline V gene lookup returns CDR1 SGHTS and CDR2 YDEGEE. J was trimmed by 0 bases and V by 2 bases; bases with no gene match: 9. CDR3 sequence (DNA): TGTGCCAGCAGCTTTAACAGGGGGCGGCTATATAGCAATCAGCCCCAGCATTTT. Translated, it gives CASSFNRGRLYSNQPQHF.

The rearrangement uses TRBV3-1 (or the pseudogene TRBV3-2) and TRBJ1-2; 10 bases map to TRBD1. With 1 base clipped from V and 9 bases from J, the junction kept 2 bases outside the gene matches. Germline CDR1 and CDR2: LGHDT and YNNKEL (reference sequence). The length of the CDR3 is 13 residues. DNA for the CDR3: TGTGCCAGCAGCCAAGGACAGGGGGCGAGCTACACCTTC. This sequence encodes CASSQGQGASYTF.

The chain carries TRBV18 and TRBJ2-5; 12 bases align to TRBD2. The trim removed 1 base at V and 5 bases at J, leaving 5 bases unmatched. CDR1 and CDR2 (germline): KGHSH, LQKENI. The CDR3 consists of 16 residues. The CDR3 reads CASSPRLAGVVETQYF. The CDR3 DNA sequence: TGTGCCAGCTCACCACGACTAGCGGGAGTCGTGGAGACCCAGTACTTC.

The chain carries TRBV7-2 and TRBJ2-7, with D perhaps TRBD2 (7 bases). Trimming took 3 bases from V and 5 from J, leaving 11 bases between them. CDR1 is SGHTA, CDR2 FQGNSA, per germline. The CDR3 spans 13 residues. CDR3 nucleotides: TGTGCCAGCAGCTTCCAAGGGGGGGACGAGCAGTACTTC. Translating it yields CASSFQGGDEQYF.

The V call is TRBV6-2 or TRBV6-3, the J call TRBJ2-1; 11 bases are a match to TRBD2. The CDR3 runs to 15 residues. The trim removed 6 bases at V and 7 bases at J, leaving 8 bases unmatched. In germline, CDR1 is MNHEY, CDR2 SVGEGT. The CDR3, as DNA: TGTGCCAGCAGCAGTAGCGGGAGGGCCATAAATGAGCAGTTCTTC. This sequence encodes CASSSSGRAINEQFF.

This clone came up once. The DNA of the CDR3 is TGTGCCAGCAGTGAAGGGGCGGGTTACTCTGGAAACACCATATATTTT. Translation: CASSEGAGYSGNTIYF. The rearrangement joins TRBV2 to TRBJ1-3; no definite D call. The germline V and J ends were trimmed by 1 base and 0 bases, with 10 bases remaining between them. This CDR3 comprises 16 residues. The germline CDR1 and CDR2 sequences are SNHLY and FYNNEI.

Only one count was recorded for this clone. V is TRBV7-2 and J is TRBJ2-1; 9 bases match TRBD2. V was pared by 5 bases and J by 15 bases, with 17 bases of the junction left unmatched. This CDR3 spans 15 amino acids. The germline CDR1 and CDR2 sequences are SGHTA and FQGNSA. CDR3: CASSIQASIAGELFF. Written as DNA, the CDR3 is TGTGCCAGCAGCATCCAGGCAAGTATAGCGGGAGAACTGTTCTTC.

The CDR3 coding sequence is TGCGCCAGCAGCCAAGAAGACAGGGTTTCTGGAAACACCATATATTTT. This sequence encodes CASSQEDRVSGNTIYF. The chain is built from TRBV4-3 and TRBJ1-3; 7 nucleotides match TRBD1. The CDR3 is made up of 16 amino acids. J was trimmed by 1 base and V by 0 bases; bases with no gene match: 3. Germline CDR1 LGHNA, CDR2 YSLEER.

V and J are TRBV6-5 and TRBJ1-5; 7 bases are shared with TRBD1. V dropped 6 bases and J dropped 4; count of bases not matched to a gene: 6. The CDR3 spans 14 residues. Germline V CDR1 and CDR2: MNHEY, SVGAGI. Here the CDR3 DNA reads TGTGCCAGCAGCCGGACAGGTGATAATCAGCCCCAGCATTTT. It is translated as CASSRTGDNQPQHF.